This record looks at one T cell receptor beta chain sequence and its context. As yet, its antigen is unknown. Library construction for TCR beta used iRepertoire HTBI primers and Arm-PCR of CDR3 regions. TCRdb called the multiplex PCR reads again in MiXCR, with one record for every CDR3 protein. The table has about 620,000 distinct CDR3 sequences, 15% to 20% seen once. This sample is part of a study of regulatory T cells in long-lasting Graves disease. Whole-study results and caveats: Favored gene segments in persistent disease were TRBV28, TRBJ1-2 and TRBJ2-5.

Noted time point: newly diagnosed GD, antithyroid drugs for less than 3 months. PBMC-derived RNA was used for the TCR library. V lost 4 bases, J lost 5 bases, and 6 bases stayed unmatched. Germline CDR1 and CDR2: SGHTA and FQGNSA. This CDR3 spans 14 amino acids. These records were also assigned to another study, of T cells in Graves' hyperthyroidism and ophthalmopathy. As that report states: Absent ophthalmopathy progression within 18 months defined stable Graves' hyperthyroidism. Blood also carried most thyroid clonotypes expanded above 0.001.

The receptor's source is a woman in her 30s with Graves disease. The sample here was peripheral blood mononuclear cells (PBMCs), taken at new diagnosis, from a patient treated with antithyroid drugs. The chain combines TRBV7-2 with TRBJ2-7, with 9 bases fitting TRBD1. CDR3 protein: CASSSGQGPHEQYF. CDR3 coding DNA: TGTGCCAGCAGCTCGGGACAGGGCCCTCACGAGCAGTACTTC.